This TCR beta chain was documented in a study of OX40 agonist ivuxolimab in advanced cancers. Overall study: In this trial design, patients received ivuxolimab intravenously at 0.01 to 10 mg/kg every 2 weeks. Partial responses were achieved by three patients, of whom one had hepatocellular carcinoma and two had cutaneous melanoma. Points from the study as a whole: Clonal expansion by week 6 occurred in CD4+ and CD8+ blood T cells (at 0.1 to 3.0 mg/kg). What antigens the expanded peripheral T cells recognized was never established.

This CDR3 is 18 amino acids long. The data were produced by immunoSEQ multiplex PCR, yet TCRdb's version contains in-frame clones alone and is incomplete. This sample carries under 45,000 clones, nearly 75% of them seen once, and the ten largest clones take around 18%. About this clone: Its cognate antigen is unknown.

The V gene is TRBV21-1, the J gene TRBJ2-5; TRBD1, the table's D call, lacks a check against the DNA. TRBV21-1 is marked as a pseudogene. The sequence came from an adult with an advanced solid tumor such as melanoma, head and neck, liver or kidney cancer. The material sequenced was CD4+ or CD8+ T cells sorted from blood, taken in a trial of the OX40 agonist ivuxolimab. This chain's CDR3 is CASSKVPGRTECQETQYF. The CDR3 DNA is TGTGCCAGCAGCAAAGTTCCGGGACGGACAGAATGCCAAGAGACCCAGTACTTC.